Listed below are T cell receptor beta chains from one sample, sequenced in a study of identical twins. TCRdb processed the 5' RACE reads anew with MiXCR; each CDR3 protein has one entry. The profile shows about 730,000 distinct CDR3 sequences, approximately 21% of them singletons. The data also belong to a second study, concerning T cells expressing NK-cell markers.

The material sequenced was PBMCs. All receptors come from a woman aged 18 to 35 in good health. Both conserved end residues are part of each CDR3. The D gene is left open where the match is weak. A row's size may be missing; if present it is once, few, many or a size class.

TRBD2 TRBJ2-3 few TRBV7-3 CASSLHPSGGTTDTQYF TGTGCCAGCAGCTTACATCCTAGCGGGGGGACCACAGATACGCAGTATTTT
NA TRBJ1-2 NA TRBV14 CASSVSGLYGYTF TGTGCCAGCAGTGTGTCAGGGCTTTATGGCTACACCTTC
NA TRBJ1-1 few TRBV6-2/TRBV6-3 CASSSQGRHTEAFF TGTGCCAGCAGTTCCCAGGGACGGCACACTGAAGCTTTCTTT
TRBD1 TRBJ2-1 NA TRBV5-1 CASSLVGQGINNEQFF TGCGCCAGCAGCTTGGTCGGACAGGGGATAAACAATGAGCAGTTCTTC
NA TRBJ2-3 NA TRBV5-6 CASSLAGQGDTQYF TGTGCCAGCAGCTTGGCCGGGCAGGGAGATACGCAGTATTTT
NA TRBJ2-7 few TRBV24-1 CATSPLRALGRTCEQYF TGTGCCACCAGTCCCCTCCGGGCCTTAGGAAGGACCTGCGAGCAGTACTTC
NA TRBJ2-3 few TRBV15 CATSRDQRSDTQYF TGTGCCACCAGCAGAGATCAGCGGTCAGATACGCAGTATTTT
NA TRBJ2-1 few TRBV11-1 CASRPRGAYNEQFF TGTGCCAGCCGCCCTCGAGGAGCCTACAATGAGCAGTTCTTC
NA TRBJ2-1 many TRBV5-1 CASRYTGRFDEQFF TGCGCCAGCAGGTACACAGGGAGGTTTGATGAGCAGTTCTTC
NA TRBJ2-2 NA TRBV9 CASSSDGGGTGELFF TGTGCCAGCAGCAGCGATGGGGGCGGCACCGGGGAGCTGTTTTTT
TRBD1 TRBJ2-3 NA TRBV27 CASTLHRGSGADTQYF TGTGCCAGCACCCTACACAGGGGGTCGGGGGCAGATACGCAGTATTTT
TRBD1 TRBJ2-7 many TRBV7-2 CASSRPGTGSYEQYF TGTGCCAGCAGCCGACCCGGGACAGGGTCCTACGAGCAGTACTTC
NA TRBJ1-1 few TRBV7-6 CASSPNRFQAFF TGTGCCAGCAGCCCTAACAGGTTCCAAGCTTTCTTT
NA TRBJ1-6 few TRBV12-3/TRBV12-4 CASSLGTAHSPLHF TGTGCCAGCAGTTTAGGGACAGCTCATTCACCCCTCCACTTT
NA TRBJ2-7 NA TRBV12-3/TRBV12-4 CASSLGGDLYEQYF TGTGCCAGCAGTTTAGGAGGGGATCTATACGAGCAGTACTTC
TRBD2 TRBJ2-3 NA TRBV5-1 CASSIGLAYYTDTQYF TGCGCCAGCAGCATTGGACTAGCGTACTACACAGATACGCAGTATTTT
TRBD2 TRBJ2-1 many TRBV20-1 CSARELAGANNEQFF TGCAGTGCTAGAGAACTAGCGGGAGCAAACAATGAGCAGTTCTTC
TRBD1 TRBJ2-1 NA TRBV6-1 CASRHRDRVGNEQFF TGTGCCAGCAGACACCGGGACAGGGTGGGGAATGAGCAGTTCTTC
NA TRBJ2-3 many TRBV10-3 CATASPVTDTQYF TGTGCCACCGCTTCCCCCGTCACAGATACGCAGTATTTT
NA TRBJ2-1 many TRBV30 CAWSPTGSEQFF TGTGCCTGGAGTCCAACCGGGAGTGAGCAGTTCTTC
NA TRBJ2-1 NA TRBV5-1 CASSLGGGRGDEQFF TGCGCCAGCAGCTTGGGCGGGGGCCGTGGGGATGAGCAGTTCTTC
NA TRBJ1-4 NA TRBV7-8 CASSPGPGEKLFF TGTGCCAGCAGCCCAGGGCCAGGTGAAAAACTGTTTTTT
TRBD2 TRBJ2-3 few TRBV12-3/TRBV12-4 CASSGTSGFTRATQYF TGTGCCAGCAGTGGGACTAGCGGGTTTACGCGGGCCACGCAGTATTTT
NA TRBJ2-1 NA TRBV29-1 CSASASDRYYNEQFF TGCAGCGCGTCTGCGTCCGACAGGTACTACAATGAGCAGTTCTTC
TRBD2 TRBJ2-1 NA TRBV20-1 CSAHRTSSYNEQFF TGCAGTGCTCATCGGACTAGCTCCTACAATGAGCAGTTCTTC
TRBD2 TRBJ2-7 once TRBV9 CASSSQAGGRAEQYF TGTGCCAGCAGCTCCCAAGCGGGGGGGCGCGCCGAGCAGTACTTC
NA TRBJ1-1 few TRBV12-3/TRBV12-4 CASQQGNTEAFF TGTGCCAGCCAACAGGGGAACACTGAAGCTTTCTTT
TRBD2 TRBJ2-1 few TRBV5-1 CASSLVLADNEQFF TGCGCCAGCAGCTTGGTTCTAGCGGACAATGAGCAGTTCTTC
NA TRBJ1-2 few TRBV11-2 CASSLGQHYGYTF TGTGCCAGCAGCCTGGGGCAGCATTATGGCTACACCTTC
NA TRBJ2-2 NA TRBV5-1 CAGASPNTGELFF TGCGCCGGGGCATCCCCGAACACCGGGGAGCTGTTTTTT
TRBD2 TRBJ2-3 few TRBV3-1 CASSQGLAGGRTDTQYF TGTGCCAGCAGCCAAGGACTAGCGGGGGGGCGCACAGATACGCAGTATTTT
NA TRBJ1-5 NA TRBV3-1 CASSQAKGRPQHF TGTGCCAGCAGCCAAGCCAAGGGCAGGCCCCAGCATTTT
NA TRBJ2-7 few TRBV20-1 CSARVLVSGREQYF TGCAGTGCTAGAGTTTTGGTTTCGGGAAGGGAGCAGTACTTC